The next 14 T cell receptor beta chains were all read from a single sample in a study of T-cell memory formation after mild COVID-19. TCRdb reanalysed the 5' RACE reads using MiXCR and keeps one entry per CDR3 protein. The sample has 350,000 or so distinct CDR3 sequences, about 20% seen once; the top ten hold around a fifth. Sequencing was done on a sample of PBMCs or a T cell subset sorted from them (not recorded which). The receptors were sampled from a man between 18 and 35 years old who had mild COVID-19 (a few samples of this study predate the infection). Cell type and time point are not known.

This clonotype was detected only a few times. The CDR3: CASLSRDTQYF. Written as DNA, the CDR3 is TGTGCCAGCCTATCGCGAGATACGCAGTATTTT. The chain links TRBV6-5 to TRBJ2-3; no reliable D call. V lost 8 bases, J lost 5 bases, and 8 bases lay in between. CDR1 MNHEY and CDR2 SVGAGI come from the germline V gene. The CDR3 loop spans 11 amino acids.

This chain connects TRBV28 to TRBJ2-5; 8 nucleotides line up with TRBD2. CDR3 length equals 14 residues. Unmatched junction bases numbered 16, after V lost 8 bases and J lost 11 bases. CDR1 is MDHEN, CDR2 SYDVKM, per germline. The CDR3 DNA follows: TGTGCCAGCTCCCCGGACAGCACTAGCGGCCCACAGTACTTC. Residues: CASSPDSTSGPQYF.

In this sample, this clonotype turned up a few times. The V call is TRBV7-9, the J call TRBJ2-2; D ambiguous. The CDR3 is 13 residues long. With 0 bases removed from V and 6 bases from J, the gap between germline ends came to 5 bases. Germline V gives CDR1 SEHNR, CDR2 FQNEAQ (reference sequence). Written as DNA, the CDR3 is TGTGCCAGCAGCTTAGCCTCTCCCGGGGAGCTGTTTTTT. Protein: CASSLASPGELFF.

The chain joins TRBV7-9 to TRBJ1-5; weak D call: TRBD1 (5 bases). Trimming left V 5 bases short and J 7 bases short, with 15 bases between. Germline V gives CDR1 SEHNR, CDR2 FQNEAQ (reference sequence). The CDR3 covers 14 residues. The CDR3 region has the DNA TGTGCCAGCAGCCGCGGGGCGGGAGACCAGCCCCAGCATTTT. The encoded protein is CASSRGAGDQPQHF.

The chain uses TRBV6-6 and TRBJ1-5; TRBD1 is a possible D gene (6 bases). With 5 bases removed from V and 2 bases from J, the gap between germline ends came to 13 bases. This CDR3 spans 15 amino acids. CDR1 is MNHNY, CDR2 SVGAGI, per germline (reference sequence). The CDR3 DNA sequence: TGTGCCAGCAGTGGACCACAGGGTGGCAATCAGCCCCAGCATTTT. The encoded protein is CASSGPQGGNQPQHF.

The chain links TRBV12-3 or TRBV12-4 to TRBJ2-3, with no clear D. With 2 bases removed from V and 6 bases from J, the gap between germline ends came to 9 bases. This CDR3 has 13 residues. The CDR3 here is CASSLSSVDTQYF. CDR3 DNA: TGTGCCAGCAGTTTAAGCTCGGTTGATACGCAGTATTTT.

A few counts support this clonotype. V gene TRBV7-9 combines with J gene TRBJ2-3, with D perhaps being TRBD1 or TRBD2 (6 bases each). This CDR3 is built from 13 residues. The germline gives CDR1 SEHNR, CDR2 FQNEAQ (reference sequence). Trimming removed 6 bases from V and 3 bases from J, with 10 bases in between. The CDR3 DNA reads as TGTGCCAGCAGGTCGGGGGCGACAGATACGCAGTATTTT. This sequence encodes CASRSGATDTQYF.

The V and J genes are TRBV6-5 and TRBJ1-2, with D possibly TRBD1 on 6 matching bases. V lost 2 bases and J lost 8, with 15 bases in between. CDR1 MNHEY and CDR2 SVGAGI come from the germline V gene. The CDR3 is 14 residues long. CDR3 in amino acids: CASSYRQQGRGYTF. Here the CDR3 DNA reads TGTGCCAGCAGTTACCGCCAACAGGGAAGGGGCTACACCTTC.

The sample holds a few counts of this clonotype. The chain has TRBV5-4 and TRBJ2-3; 9 nucleotides agree with TRBD2. The length of the CDR3 is 15 residues. CDR1 and CDR2 from the germline V gene are SGHNT and YYREEE (reference sequence). With 4 bases clipped from V and 5 bases from J, the junction kept 8 bases outside the gene matches. The CDR3, as DNA: TGTGCCAGCAGCACGGGACTAGCCGTGGGAGATACGCAGTATTTT. Translation gives CASSTGLAVGDTQYF. The whole variable domain, filled in from reference TRBV5-4 and TRBJ2-3, reads ETGVTQSPTHLIKTRGQQVTLRCSSQSGHNTVSWYQQALGQGPQFIFQYYREEENGRGNFPPRFSGLQFPNYSSELNVNALELDDSALYLCASSTGLAVGDTQYFGPGTRLTVL.

The chain joins TRBV12-3 or TRBV12-4 to TRBJ2-1, with D unclear. V dropped 5 bases and J dropped 4 bases, with 15 bases sitting between them. The CDR3 runs to 15 residues. In DNA form, the CDR3 reads TGTGCCAGCAGTCCAGGCACCGGGCGATACAATGAGCAGTTCTTC. The encoded protein is CASSPGTGRYNEQFF.

The V gene is TRBV9, the J gene TRBJ2-2, with D perhaps matching TRBD2 (5 bases). CDR1 is SGDLS and CDR2 is YYNGEE in the germline V gene. Trimming cost V 0 bases and J 7 bases, with 13 bases left between them. This CDR3 is built from 15 residues. The CDR3 loop is CASSVVAGIDGELFF. The CDR3 nucleotides read TGTGCCAGCAGCGTAGTCGCGGGCATCGACGGGGAGCTGTTTTTT.

This clonotype was seen a few times. The chain has TRBV5-1 and TRBJ1-2; perhaps TRBD1 as D (6 bases). The ends were cut back, 2 bases at V and 0 bases at J, with 11 bases in the middle. CDR1 SGHRS and CDR2 YFSETQ come from the germline V gene. CDR3 size: 15 residues. The CDR3 DNA sequence: TGCGCCAGCAGCTTCGGACAGCTCCCTAACTATGGCTACACCTTC. This sequence encodes CASSFGQLPNYGYTF.

CDR3 coding DNA: TGTGCCAGCTCACCGACCAACGAGCAGTACGTC. Residues: CASSPTNEQYV. The rearrangement joins TRBV18 to TRBJ2-7; D uncertain. V lost 3 bases and J 5 bases, leaving 5 bases between the germline ends. Germline V gene lookup returns CDR1 KGHSH and CDR2 LQKENI. The CDR3 length is 11 residues.

This clonotype has more than one count but fewer than ten. The V gene is TRBV12-3 or TRBV12-4, the J gene TRBJ2-7, with 12 bases that match TRBD2. This CDR3 has 12 amino acids. Trimming at V came to 2 bases and at J to 12 bases, leaving 2 bases not matched to a gene. The CDR3 coding sequence is TGTGCCAGCAGTTTACTAGCGGGGGGGCTGTACTTC. This encodes CASSLLAGGLYF.